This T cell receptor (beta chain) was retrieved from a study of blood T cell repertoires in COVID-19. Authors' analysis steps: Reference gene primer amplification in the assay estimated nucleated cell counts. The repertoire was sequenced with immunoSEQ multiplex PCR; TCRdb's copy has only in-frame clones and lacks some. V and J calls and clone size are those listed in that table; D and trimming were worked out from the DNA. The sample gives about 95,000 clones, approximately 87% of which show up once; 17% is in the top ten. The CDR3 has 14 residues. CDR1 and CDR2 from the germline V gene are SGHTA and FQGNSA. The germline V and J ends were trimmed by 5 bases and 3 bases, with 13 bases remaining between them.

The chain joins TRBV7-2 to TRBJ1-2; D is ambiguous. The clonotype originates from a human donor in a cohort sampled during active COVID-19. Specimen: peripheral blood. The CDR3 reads CASSPRESDYGYTF. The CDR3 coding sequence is TGTGCCAGCAGCCCCCGGGAGTCCGACTATGGCTACACCTTC. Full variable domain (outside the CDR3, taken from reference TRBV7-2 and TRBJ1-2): GAGVSQSPSNKVTEKGKDVELRCDPISGHTALYWYRQSLGQGLEFLIYFQGNSAPDKSGLPSDRFSAERTGGSVSTLTIQRTQQEDSAVYLCASSPRESDYGYTFGSGTRLTVV.